These 27 T cell receptor beta chains were sequenced from one sample in a study of long-term antiretroviral therapy in people with HIV (dated by TCRdb to between 2022 and 2023). The immunoSEQ hsTCRB v3.0 assay was used at survey level resolution to sequence the TRB variable region. The clones in this table, taken by TCRdb from immuneACCESS, are in-frame only. Not every clone is retained; where verified, under half of the shortfall comes from an unresolved V gene, and the cause of the rest is unknown. Recorded for this sample are around 35,000 clones; more than 95% of them occurred a single time. Around 3.1% of the sample rests with the top ten. The sample was unsorted PBMCs, taken 6.9 years after starting antiretroviral therapy. The receptors stem from a man aged 30-40 years with HIV.

The V gene is TRBV6-1, the J gene TRBJ1-2; D call uncertain. CDR1 MNHNS and CDR2 SASEGT come from the germline V gene. V lost 7 bases and J 4 bases, leaving 13 bases between the germline ends. The CDR3 is made up of 13 amino acids. CDR3 nucleotides: TGTGCCAGCACAACGGGAGATGCCTATGGCTACACCTTC. It encodes CASTTGDAYGYTF.

The rearrangement uses TRBV7-3 and TRBJ2-5; D perhaps matches TRBD1 (5 bases). This CDR3 region has 15 residues. Trimming took 5 bases from V and 1 from J, leaving 14 bases between them. Germline values: CDR1 SGHTA, CDR2 FQGTGA. CDR3 coding DNA: TGTGCCAGCAGCGCTACCCTGGGGCCCCAAGAGACCCAGTACTTC. Its protein is CASSATLGPQETQYF.

The gene calls are TRBV7-9 and TRBJ1-3; no clear D gene. From germline, CDR1 is SEHNR and CDR2 FQNEAQ (reference sequence). Trimming stripped 2 bases from V and 2 bases from J, with 7 bases between. The CDR3 is 14 residues long. CDR3 in amino acids: CASSLSGTGNTIYF. In nucleotides, the CDR3 is TGTGCCAGCAGCTTATCGGGGACTGGAAACACCATATATTTT.

The chain combines TRBV10-3 with TRBJ2-6, with D possibly called TRBD1 or TRBD2 (5 bases each). The germline CDR1 and CDR2 sequences are ENHRY and SYGVKD. V was trimmed by 6 bases and J by 0 bases, leaving 12 bases between them. The CDR3 totals 16 residues. The CDR3 DNA sequence: TGTGCCATCAGCTACGGGGCTGGCTCTGGGGCCAACGTCCTGACTTTC. This codes for CAISYGAGSGANVLTF.

The CDR3 region is CASSITGWRGRNTEAFF. CDR3 in DNA: TGTGCCAGTAGTATCACGGGGTGGCGGGGGCGGAACACTGAAGCTTTCTTT. The gene calls are TRBV19 and TRBJ1-1, with D possibly being TRBD1 (6 bases). The CDR3 is 17 amino acids. The V end lost 3 bases, the J end lost 1 base, and 18 bases lay between the germline ends. Germline V gene lookup returns CDR1 LNHDA and CDR2 SQIVND (reference sequence).

This chain connects TRBV14 to TRBJ2-1; 8 bases agree with TRBD1. The germline V gene has CDR1 SGHDN and CDR2 FVKESK. This CDR3 is 15 amino acids long. V trimming: 2 bases; J trimming: 6 bases; junction bases outside the gene matches: 6. For the CDR3, the DNA is TGTGCCAGCAGCCAAACAGGGGGACCGGGCAATGAGCAGTTCTTC. Translating gives CASSQTGGPGNEQFF.

V usage is TRBV5-1 and J usage is TRBJ1-4, with D unresolved. Per germline, CDR1 SGHRS and CDR2 YFSETQ. The CDR3 extends over 16 amino acids. Deletions cut 0 bases from V and 0 bases from J, with 9 bases between. Written as DNA, the CDR3 is TGCGCCAGCAGCTTGGATTCCCCTACAACTAATGAAAAACTGTTTTTT. It translates to CASSLDSPTTNEKLFF.

This chain joins TRBV19 and TRBJ2-7, with D perhaps TRBD1 (6 bases). V shed 7 bases and J shed 0 bases, with 16 bases lying between them. Germline V gene sequence: CDR1 LNHDA, CDR2 SQIVND (reference sequence). The CDR3 is 15 amino acids. In nucleotides, the CDR3 is TGTGCCAGTACCCTGGCTACAGGGAGCTCCTACGAGCAGTACTTC. It encodes CASTLATGSSYEQYF.

This chain's CDR3 is CASSPQGGEEQFF. Here the CDR3 DNA reads TGTGCCAGCAGTCCACAGGGGGGAGAAGAGCAGTTCTTC. The rearrangement joins TRBV2 to TRBJ2-1, with 8 positions matching TRBD1. Germline V CDR1 and CDR2: SNHLY, FYNNEI. The CDR3 is 13 residues long. The V gene end was trimmed by 5 bases and the J gene end by 10 bases; junction bases not matched to a gene: 7.

The chain combines TRBV5-1 with TRBJ2-1; D possibly corresponds to TRBD1 (6 bases). CDR1 is SGHRS and CDR2 is YFSETQ in the germline V gene. V was clipped by 4 bases and J by 5 bases, with 10 bases between them. The CDR3 contains 13 residues. CDR3 protein: CASSPDRHNEQFF. In DNA, the CDR3 is TGCGCCAGCAGCCCCGACAGGCACAATGAGCAGTTCTTC.

The J gene is TRBJ1-2, the V gene TRBV6-5; no clear D gene. CDR3 length: 16 residues. Germline loops: CDR1 MNHEY, CDR2 SVGAGI. V was shortened by 2 bases and J by 3 bases, with 16 bases between the two germline ends. This CDR3 reads CASSYLGQDRHYGYTF. The CDR3 region has the DNA TGTGCCAGCAGTTACCTTGGCCAGGACCGTCACTATGGCTACACCTTC.

The V and J genes are TRBV6-5 and TRBJ1-4; D remains unclear. V was pared by 0 bases and J by 0 bases, with 8 bases between. This CDR3 spans 16 amino acids. Germline V gene data show CDR1 as MNHEY and CDR2 as SVGAGI. The CDR3: CASSYSKRATNEKLFF. CDR3 sequence (DNA): TGTGCCAGCAGTTACTCGAAAAGAGCAACTAATGAAAAACTGTTTTTT.

J is TRBJ1-5 and V is TRBV6-6, with a tentative D call TRBD1 (6 bases). V was clipped by 8 bases and J by 5 bases, with 16 bases between them. Germline V gene lookup returns CDR1 MNHNY and CDR2 SVGAGI (reference sequence). The CDR3 consists of 14 residues. CDR3 protein: CASRRGSRDQPQHF. The CDR3 DNA follows: TGTGCCAGCCGCAGGGGTTCGAGGGATCAGCCCCAGCATTTT.

The rearrangement joins TRBV10-3 to TRBJ2-2; a weak D match, TRBD2 (5 bases). The CDR3 has 15 amino acids. With 6 bases removed from V and 0 bases from J, the gap between germline ends came to 11 bases. Germline loops: CDR1 ENHRY, CDR2 SYGVKD. The CDR3 DNA is TGTGCCATCAGCCGAGGGCCTTCGAACACCGGGGAGCTGTTTTTT. Its translation: CAISRGPSNTGELFF.

The CDR3 region has the DNA TGTGCCACCTCAGTGGGGTTTTCTAGCAATCAGCCCCAGCATTTT. Its translation: CATSVGFSSNQPQHF. This chain links TRBV15 with TRBJ1-5; D is ambiguous. Germline CDR1 reads LNHNV; CDR2 reads YYDKDF (reference sequence). Trimming shortened V by 8 bases and J by 0 bases, and 14 bases separated the two germline ends. The CDR3 totals 15 residues. The full variable domain, rest sourced from reference TRBV15 and TRBJ1-5, is DAMVIQNPRYQVTQFGKPVTLSCSQTLNHNVMYWYQQKSSQAPKLLFHYYDKDFNNEADTPDNFQSRRPNTSFCFLDIRSPGLGDTAMYLCATSVGFSSNQPQHFGDGTRLSIL.

V and J are TRBV15 and TRBJ2-1; 10 nucleotides match TRBD1. The V segment lost 2 bases and the J segment 8 bases; nucleotides outside the gene matches: 6. The CDR3 extends over 15 amino acids. Germline V gives CDR1 LNHNV, CDR2 YYDKDF (reference sequence). The CDR3: CATSRTRDRGHEQFF. The CDR3, as DNA: TGTGCCACCAGCAGAACTCGGGACAGGGGACATGAGCAGTTCTTC.

This chain connects TRBV5-1 to TRBJ1-4, with D maybe TRBD1 (5 bases). Germline CDR1 is SGHRS and CDR2 is YFSETQ. The CDR3 spans 15 residues. V lost 2 bases, J lost 6 bases, and 14 bases lay in between. The chain's CDR3 is CASSLGTGGDEKLFF. DNA for the CDR3: TGCGCCAGCAGCTTAGGCACGGGAGGGGATGAAAAACTGTTTTTT.

J is TRBJ1-2 and V is TRBV7-6; unclear D gene. V lost 1 base, J lost 8 bases, and 11 bases lay in between. CDR3 size: 13 residues. CDR1 SGHVS and CDR2 FNYEAQ come from the germline V gene. CDR3 residues: CASSLGPAWGYTF. The CDR3 DNA follows: TGTGCCAGCAGCTTAGGACCGGCTTGGGGCTACACCTTC.

The chain combines TRBV4-3 with TRBJ2-5; 9 nucleotides align to TRBD1. The J segment lost 1 base and the V segment lost 3 bases, leaving 9 bases of the junction unmatched. Germline V gene lookup returns CDR1 LGHNA and CDR2 YSLEER. This CDR3 contains 17 residues. In DNA, the CDR3 is TGCGCCAGCAGCCACTTGAGGACAGGGGCCTCCCAAGAGACCCAGTACTTC. Translating it yields CASSHLRTGASQETQYF.

The V call is TRBV5-8, the J call TRBJ1-2; D call uncertain. CDR1 is SGHTS and CDR2 is YDEGEE in the germline V gene. The CDR3 contains 13 residues. Trimming took off 5 bases at V and 5 bases at J, with 13 bases between the two ends. In DNA, the CDR3 is TGTGCCAGCAGTAATCTGAGGGCTTATGGCTACACCTTC. It codes for CASSNLRAYGYTF.

Here the CDR3 reads CASSLRGQGTTDTQYF. The CDR3 region has the DNA TGTGCCAGCAGCTTACGGGGACAGGGTACCACAGATACGCAGTATTTT. The gene calls are TRBV7-6 and TRBJ2-3; TRBD1 matches 9 bases. The J segment lost 2 bases and the V segment lost 2 bases, leaving 5 bases of the junction unmatched. CDR3 length: 16 residues. Germline CDR1 and CDR2: SGHVS and FNYEAQ.

This clone was detected only a few times. J is TRBJ1-5 and V is TRBV19; possibly TRBD1 for D (6 bases). Trimming took 5 bases from V and 5 from J, leaving 13 bases between them. Germline CDR1 reads LNHDA; CDR2 reads SQIVND (reference sequence). The CDR3 sequence is 14 residues long. The CDR3 protein is CASSATGPYQPQHF. As DNA, the CDR3 is TGTGCCAGTAGTGCGACAGGACCCTATCAGCCCCAGCATTTT. Filled out from reference TRBV19 and TRBJ1-5, the complete variable domain reads DGGITQSPKYLFRKEGQNVTLSCEQNLNHDAMYWYRQDPGQGLRLIYYSQIVNDFQKGDIAEGYSVSREKKESFPLTVTSAQKNPTAFYLCASSATGPYQPQHFGDGTRLSIL.

This chain joins TRBV9 and TRBJ1-1; TRBD1 might be the D (5 bases). V dropped 4 bases and J dropped 7 bases, with 20 bases sitting between them. CDR1 is SGDLS, CDR2 YYNGEE, per germline. The CDR3 spans 15 residues. The CDR3 sequence: CASSPGGENLLEAFF. Written as DNA, the CDR3 is TGTGCCAGCAGCCCGGGGGGGGAGAATCTTCTTGAAGCTTTCTTT.

The chain combines TRBV5-1 with TRBJ2-7; TRBD2 aligns across 11 bases. V lost 3 bases and J lost 3; bases outside the gene matches: 2. Looked up from germline, CDR1 is SGHRS and CDR2 is YFSETQ. CDR3 length equals 14 residues. CDR3 region: CASSSGTSGYEQYF. The CDR3 DNA follows: TGCGCCAGCAGCTCCGGGACTAGCGGCTACGAGCAGTACTTC.

The CDR3 protein is CATRGGGTRSYEQYF. CDR3 coding DNA: TGTGCCACCCGAGGAGGCGGGACACGATCCTACGAGCAGTACTTC. J is TRBJ2-7 and V is TRBV2; D tentatively fits TRBD1 or TRBD2 (6 bases each). This CDR3 has 15 amino acids. V was clipped by 10 bases and J by 1 base, with 20 bases between them. Germline values: CDR1 SNHLY, CDR2 FYNNEI.

Here the CDR3 reads CASSGTFGYEQYF. The CDR3, as DNA: TGTGCCAGCAGTGGCACGTTCGGATACGAGCAGTACTTC. The rearrangement links TRBV6-1 to TRBJ2-7; no clear D. The germline V and J ends were trimmed by 4 bases and 4 bases, with 11 bases remaining between them. This CDR3 has 13 residues. Germline assignment: CDR1 MNHNS and CDR2 SASEGT.

This sequence joins TRBV6-6 and TRBJ2-7, with D perhaps assigned TRBD1 or TRBD2 (5 bases each). CDR1 and CDR2 (germline): MNHNY, SVGAGI (reference sequence). The V gene lost 5 bases and the J gene lost 3 bases, with 5 bases spanning the gap. The CDR3 sequence is 11 residues long. The CDR3 DNA sequence: TGTGCCAGCAGTGGGGGCTACGAGCAGTACTTC. This sequence encodes CASSGGYEQYF.